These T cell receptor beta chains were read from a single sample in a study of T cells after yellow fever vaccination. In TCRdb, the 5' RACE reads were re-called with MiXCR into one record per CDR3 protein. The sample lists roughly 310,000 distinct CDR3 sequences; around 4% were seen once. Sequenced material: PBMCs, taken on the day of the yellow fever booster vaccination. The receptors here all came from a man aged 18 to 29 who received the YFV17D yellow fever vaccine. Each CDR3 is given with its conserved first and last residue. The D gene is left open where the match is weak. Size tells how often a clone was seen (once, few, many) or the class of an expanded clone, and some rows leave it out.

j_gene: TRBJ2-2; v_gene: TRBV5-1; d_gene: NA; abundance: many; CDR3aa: CASSIGGQTGELFF; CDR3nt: TGCGCCAGCAGCATCGGGGGGCAGACCGGGGAGCTGTTTTTT
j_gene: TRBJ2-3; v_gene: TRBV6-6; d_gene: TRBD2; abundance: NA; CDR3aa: CASSYTSGGGDTQYF; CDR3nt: TGTGCCAGCAGTTATACTAGCGGGGGTGGAGATACGCAGTATTTT
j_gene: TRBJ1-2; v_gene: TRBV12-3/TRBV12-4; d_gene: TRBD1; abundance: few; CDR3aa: CASGRQGIYGYTF; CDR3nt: TGTGCCAGCGGGAGACAGGGAATCTATGGCTACACCTTC
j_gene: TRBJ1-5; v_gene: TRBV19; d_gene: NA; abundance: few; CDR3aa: CASSARLEAQHF; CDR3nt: TGTGCCAGTAGTGCGCGCCTCGAGGCCCAGCATTTT
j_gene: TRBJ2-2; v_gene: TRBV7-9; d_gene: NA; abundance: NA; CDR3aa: CASSHRGGYAGELFF; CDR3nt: TGTGCCAGCAGCCACAGGGGAGGATACGCCGGGGAGCTGTTTTTT
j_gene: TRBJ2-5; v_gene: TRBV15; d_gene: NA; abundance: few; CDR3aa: CATSTALGGRQQETQYF; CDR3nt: TGTGCCACCAGCACAGCTCTAGGAGGCCGCCAACAAGAGACCCAGTACTTC
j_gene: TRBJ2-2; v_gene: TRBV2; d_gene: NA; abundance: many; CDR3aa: CASSESFTGELFF; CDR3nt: TGTGCCAGCAGTGAATCGTTCACCGGGGAGCTGTTTTTT
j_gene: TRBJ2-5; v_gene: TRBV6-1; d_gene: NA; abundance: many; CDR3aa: CASSITRGTQYF; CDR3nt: TGTGCCAGCAGTATAACTCGCGGGACCCAGTACTTC
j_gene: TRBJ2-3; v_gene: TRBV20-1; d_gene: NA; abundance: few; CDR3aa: CSASPDRSSTDTQYF; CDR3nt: TGCAGTGCTAGCCCCGACAGATCTAGCACAGATACGCAGTATTTT
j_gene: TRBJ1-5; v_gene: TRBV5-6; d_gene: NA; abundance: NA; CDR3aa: CASSRTRENQPQHF; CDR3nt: TGTGCCAGCAGTAGGACCCGGGAGAATCAGCCCCAGCATTTT
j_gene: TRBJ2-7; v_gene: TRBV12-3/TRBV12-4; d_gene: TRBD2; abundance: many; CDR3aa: CASSFRGGLSYEQYF; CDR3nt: TGTGCCAGCAGTTTCCGCGGGGGGCTCTCCTACGAGCAGTACTTC
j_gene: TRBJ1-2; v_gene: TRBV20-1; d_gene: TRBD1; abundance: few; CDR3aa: CSASATGYRLNYGYTF; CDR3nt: TGCAGTGCCTCAGCGACAGGGTATCGACTTAACTATGGCTACACCTTC
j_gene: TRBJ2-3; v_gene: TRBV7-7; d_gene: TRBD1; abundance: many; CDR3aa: CASSANPTGGSDTQYF; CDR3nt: TGTGCCAGCAGCGCAAACCCGACAGGGGGCTCGGATACGCAGTATTTT
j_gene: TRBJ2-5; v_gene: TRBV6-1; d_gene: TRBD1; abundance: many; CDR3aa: CASSITLTGGGETQYF; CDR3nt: TGTGCCAGCAGTATTACTTTAACAGGGGGCGGGGAGACCCAGTACTTC
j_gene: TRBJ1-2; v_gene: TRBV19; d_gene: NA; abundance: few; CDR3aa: CASSPAAARANYGYTF; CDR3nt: TGTGCCAGTAGCCCCGCGGCGGCACGAGCTAACTATGGCTACACCTTC
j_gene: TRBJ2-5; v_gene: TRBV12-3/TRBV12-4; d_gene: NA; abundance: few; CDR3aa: CASSFQTVQETQYF; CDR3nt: TGTGCCAGCAGTTTCCAGACAGTCCAAGAGACCCAGTACTTC
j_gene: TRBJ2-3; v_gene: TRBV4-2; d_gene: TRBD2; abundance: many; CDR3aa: CASSQGLAGTDTQYF; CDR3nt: TGTGCCAGCAGCCAAGGACTAGCGGGCACAGATACGCAGTATTTT
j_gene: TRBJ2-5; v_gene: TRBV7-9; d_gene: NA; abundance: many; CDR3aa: CASGLSETQYF; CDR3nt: TGTGCCAGCGGGTTGTCAGAGACCCAGTACTTC
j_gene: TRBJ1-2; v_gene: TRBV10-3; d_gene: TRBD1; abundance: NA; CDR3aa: CAIRTGEGYTF; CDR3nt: TGTGCCATTCGTACAGGGGAAGGCTACACCTTC
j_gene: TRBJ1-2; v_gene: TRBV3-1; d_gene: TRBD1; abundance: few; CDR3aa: CASSHRDSYGYTF; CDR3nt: TGTGCCAGCAGCCACCGGGACAGCTATGGCTACACCTTC
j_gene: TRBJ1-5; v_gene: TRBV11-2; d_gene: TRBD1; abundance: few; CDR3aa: CASSWTGDNQPQHF; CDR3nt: TGTGCCAGCAGCTGGACAGGGGATAATCAGCCCCAGCATTTT
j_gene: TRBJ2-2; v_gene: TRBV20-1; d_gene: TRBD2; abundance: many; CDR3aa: CSARVVRGGPGELFF; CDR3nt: TGCAGTGCTAGAGTTGTGCGGGGGGGCCCCGGGGAGCTGTTTTTT
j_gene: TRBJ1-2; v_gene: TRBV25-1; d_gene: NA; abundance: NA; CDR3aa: CASSPQEGYYGYTF; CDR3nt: TGTGCCAGCAGCCCCCAGGAGGGGTACTATGGCTACACCTTC
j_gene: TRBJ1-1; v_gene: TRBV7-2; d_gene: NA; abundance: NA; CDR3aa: CASSLGLTEAFF; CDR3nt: TGTGCCAGCAGCTTAGGGCTCACTGAAGCTTTCTTT
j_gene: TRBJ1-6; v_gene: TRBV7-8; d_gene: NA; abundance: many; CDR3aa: CASSLVGGPASTPLHF; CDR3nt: TGTGCCAGCAGCTTAGTAGGCGGGCCAGCTAGTACACCCCTCCACTTT
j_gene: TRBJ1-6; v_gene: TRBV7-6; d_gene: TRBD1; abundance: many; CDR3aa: CASSLGDRANSPLHF; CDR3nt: TGTGCCAGCAGCTTAGGGGACAGGGCCAACTCACCCCTCCACTTT
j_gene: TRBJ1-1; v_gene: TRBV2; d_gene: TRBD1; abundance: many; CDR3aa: CASSGSGGEAFF; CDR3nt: TGTGCCAGCAGTGGTTCAGGGGGCGAAGCTTTCTTT
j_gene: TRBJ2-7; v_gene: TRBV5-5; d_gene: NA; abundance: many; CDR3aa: CASNIRYEQYF; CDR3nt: TGTGCCAGCAACATTCGCTACGAGCAGTACTTC
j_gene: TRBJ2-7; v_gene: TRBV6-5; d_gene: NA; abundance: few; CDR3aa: CASSYSAEGTYEQYF; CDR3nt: TGTGCCAGCAGTTACTCAGCGGAGGGCACCTACGAGCAGTACTTC
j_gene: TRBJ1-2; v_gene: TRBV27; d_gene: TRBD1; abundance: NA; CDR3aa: CASRSPGTGGGYGYTF; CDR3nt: TGTGCCAGCAGATCCCCCGGGACAGGGGGTGGCTATGGCTACACCTTC
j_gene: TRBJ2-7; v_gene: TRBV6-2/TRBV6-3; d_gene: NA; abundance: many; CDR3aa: CASTPHPHAEQYF; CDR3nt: TGTGCCAGCACTCCTCACCCCCACGCTGAGCAGTACTTC
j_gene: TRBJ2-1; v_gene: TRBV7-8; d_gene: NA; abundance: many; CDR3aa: CASSYGTEQFF; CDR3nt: TGTGCCAGCAGCTACGGGACAGAGCAGTTCTTC
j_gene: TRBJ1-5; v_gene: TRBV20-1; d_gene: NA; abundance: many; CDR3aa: CSARRDTNQPQHF; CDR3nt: TGCAGTGCTAGAAGGGACACCAATCAGCCCCAGCATTTT
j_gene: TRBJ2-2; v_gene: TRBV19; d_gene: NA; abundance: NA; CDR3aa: CASSIAGLHTGELFF; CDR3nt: TGTGCCAGTAGTATAGCGGGACTGCATACCGGGGAGCTGTTTTTT
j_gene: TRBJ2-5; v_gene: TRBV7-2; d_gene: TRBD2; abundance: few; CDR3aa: CASSLADQGGWETQYF; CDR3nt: TGTGCCAGCAGCTTAGCCGACCAGGGAGGGTGGGAGACCCAGTACTTC
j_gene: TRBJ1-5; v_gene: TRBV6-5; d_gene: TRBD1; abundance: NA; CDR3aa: CASSSQGAPGNQPQHF; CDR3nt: TGTGCCAGCAGTTCGCAGGGGGCGCCGGGCAATCAGCCCCAGCATTTT
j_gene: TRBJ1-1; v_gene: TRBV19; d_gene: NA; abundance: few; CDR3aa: CASNWGPGTEAFF; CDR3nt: TGTGCCAGTAACTGGGGGCCAGGCACTGAAGCTTTCTTT
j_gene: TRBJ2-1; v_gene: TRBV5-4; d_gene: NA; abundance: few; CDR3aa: CASSLGGSDMNEQFF; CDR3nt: TGTGCCAGCAGCTTGGGGGGGTCTGACATGAATGAGCAGTTCTTC
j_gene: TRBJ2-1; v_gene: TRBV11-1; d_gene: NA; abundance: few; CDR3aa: CASSKHREDEQFF; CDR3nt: TGTGCCAGCAGCAAACACAGGGAGGATGAGCAGTTCTTC
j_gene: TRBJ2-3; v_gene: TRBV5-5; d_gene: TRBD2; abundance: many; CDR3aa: CASRLAGGVSDTQYF; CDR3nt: TGTGCCAGCAGGCTAGCGGGGGGCGTGTCAGATACGCAGTATTTT
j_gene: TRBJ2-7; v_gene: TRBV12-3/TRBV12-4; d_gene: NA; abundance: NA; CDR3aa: CASSSPSSHEQYF; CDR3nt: TGTGCCAGCAGTTCACCCAGTAGCCACGAGCAGTACTTC
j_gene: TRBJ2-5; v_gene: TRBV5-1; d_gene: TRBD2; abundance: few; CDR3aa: CASSAGLAGEQETQYF; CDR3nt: TGCGCCAGCAGCGCGGGACTAGCGGGGGAACAAGAGACCCAGTACTTC
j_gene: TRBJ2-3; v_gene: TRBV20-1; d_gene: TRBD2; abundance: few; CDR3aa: CSARGTSGGVDTQYF; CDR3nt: TGCAGTGCTAGAGGGACTAGCGGGGGGGTAGATACGCAGTATTTT
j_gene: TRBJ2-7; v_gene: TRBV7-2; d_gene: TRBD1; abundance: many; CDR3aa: CASSLSYSGTVSYEQYF; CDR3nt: TGTGCCAGCAGCTTAAGTTACTCCGGGACAGTATCCTACGAGCAGTACTTC
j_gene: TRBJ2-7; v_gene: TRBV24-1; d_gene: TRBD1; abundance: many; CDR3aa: CATSDLTEQGARYEQYF; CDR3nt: TGTGCCACCAGTGATCTGACTGAACAGGGGGCTAGGTACGAGCAGTACTTC
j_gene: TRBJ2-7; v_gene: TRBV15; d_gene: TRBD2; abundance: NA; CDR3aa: CATSRGEGTYEQYF; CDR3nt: TGTGCCACCTCCCGGGGGGAGGGGACCTACGAGCAGTACTTC
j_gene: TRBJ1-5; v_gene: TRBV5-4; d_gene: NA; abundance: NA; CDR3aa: CASSFSGDGNQPQHF; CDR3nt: TGTGCCAGCAGCTTTTCAGGGGACGGAAATCAGCCCCAGCATTTT
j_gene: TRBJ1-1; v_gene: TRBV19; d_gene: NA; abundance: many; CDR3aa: CASSTFGRTEAFF; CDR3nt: TGTGCCAGTAGTACCTTCGGACGGACTGAAGCTTTCTTT
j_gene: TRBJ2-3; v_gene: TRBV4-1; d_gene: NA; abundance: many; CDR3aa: CASSQGATATDTQYF; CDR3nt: TGCGCCAGCAGCCAAGGCGCCACGGCCACAGATACGCAGTATTTT
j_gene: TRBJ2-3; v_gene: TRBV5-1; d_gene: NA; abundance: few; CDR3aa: CASSLGGDSKSTDTQYF; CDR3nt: TGCGCCAGCAGCTTGGGCGGGGACTCGAAGAGCACAGATACGCAGTATTTT
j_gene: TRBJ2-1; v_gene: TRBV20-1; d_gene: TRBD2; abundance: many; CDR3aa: CSAYSSGGANEQFF; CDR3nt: TGCAGTGCTTATTCTAGCGGGGGGGCGAATGAGCAGTTCTTC
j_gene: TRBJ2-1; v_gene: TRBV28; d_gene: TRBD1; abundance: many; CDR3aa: CASGGRDRGQDEQFF; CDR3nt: TGTGCCAGCGGGGGTCGGGACAGGGGGCAGGATGAGCAGTTCTTC
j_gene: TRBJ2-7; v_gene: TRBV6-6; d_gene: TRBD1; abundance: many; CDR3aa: CASTTTGLSYEQYF; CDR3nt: TGTGCCAGCACCACGACAGGGTTGTCCTACGAGCAGTACTTC
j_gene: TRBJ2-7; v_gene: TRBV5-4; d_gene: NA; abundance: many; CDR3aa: CASSREPIRYEQYF; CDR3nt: TGTGCCAGCAGTCGAGAGCCGATTCGCTACGAGCAGTACTTC
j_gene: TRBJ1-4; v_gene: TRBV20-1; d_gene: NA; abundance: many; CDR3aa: CSAAPLTEGKLFF; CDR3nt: TGCAGTGCCGCCCCTTTAACGGAGGGAAAACTGTTTTTT
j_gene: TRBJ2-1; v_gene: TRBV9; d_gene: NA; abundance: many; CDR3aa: CASSVGSGGGYNEQFF; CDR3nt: TGTGCCAGCAGCGTAGGTTCCGGGGGTGGCTACAATGAGCAGTTCTTC